Below are 30 T cell receptor beta chains sequenced from a single sample in a study of cytomegalovirus exposure and HLA in healthy donors (dated by TCRdb to about 2017). Library preparation used the immunoSEQ multiplex PCR assay. Imported from immuneACCESS, the table was reduced by TCRdb to in-frame sequences with V and J called. These copies leave out some clones; in studies compared against another copy, an unresolved V gene accounts for under half, and the cause of the remainder is not known. The sample table shows fewer than 200,000 clones, and 89% are seen once. The leading ten clones occupy 10% of the sample. Sequencing used PBMCs. These receptors came from a young woman in good health and CMV-seropositive.

This clone was seen a few times. CDR3 nucleotides: TGTGCCATCAGTGAGTCGACTGGACAGCTCCAAGAGACCCAGTACTTC. The encoded protein is CAISESTGQLQETQYF. The chain combines TRBV10-3 with TRBJ2-5; weak D call: TRBD1 (6 bases). Germline CDR1 reads ENHRY; CDR2 reads SYGVKD. V gave up 0 bases and J gave up 1 base, with 12 bases separating them. This CDR3 region has 16 residues.

The chain combines TRBV10-3 with TRBJ2-1, with D tentatively TRBD2 (5 bases). V was clipped by 3 bases and J by 7 bases, with 16 bases between them. The germline V gene encodes CDR1 ENHRY and CDR2 SYGVKD. The CDR3 is made up of 15 amino acids. The CDR3 sequence is CAISEIGGPGNEQFF. The CDR3 coding sequence is TGTGCCATCAGTGAAATCGGCGGCCCGGGGAATGAGCAGTTCTTC.

In its sample, this clone was seen once. The CDR3 sequence: CASSYGQGANGYTF. In DNA form, the CDR3 reads TGTGCCAGCAGTTACGGACAGGGGGCTAATGGCTACACCTTC. The gene calls are TRBV6-5 and TRBJ1-2; 11 nucleotides agree with TRBD1. V lost 2 bases and J lost 6; bases outside the gene matches: 2. The CDR3 length is 14 residues. Germline V gene data show CDR1 as MNHEY and CDR2 as SVGAGI.

The J gene is TRBJ2-7, the V gene TRBV5-1, with 7 bases lining up with TRBD1. CDR3 length: 14 residues. The trim removed 2 bases at V and 2 bases at J, leaving 4 bases unmatched. Germline CDR1 and CDR2: SGHRS and YFSETQ. Written as DNA, the CDR3 is TGCGCCAGCAGCTTAGGGGGCAGTACCTACGAGCAGTACTTC. Translated, it gives CASSLGGSTYEQYF.

The J gene is TRBJ2-7, the V gene TRBV5-1; 10 bases agree with TRBD2. CDR1 is SGHRS and CDR2 is YFSETQ in the germline V gene. J gave up 2 bases and V 1 base, and 6 bases lay outside the gene matches. There are 16 residues in the CDR3. Here the CDR3 DNA reads TGCGCCAGCAGCTTGTCTAGCGGGAGTACGGCCTACGAGCAGTACTTC. Protein sequence: CASSLSSGSTAYEQYF.

This clone was observed a single time. The junction does not match germline at one end; this may be a read error. This rearrangement joins TRBV11-3 to TRBJ2-2; 11 bases agree with TRBD1. The CDR3 spans 12 residues. Germline CDR1 reads SGHNT; CDR2 reads YENEEA. The DNA of the CDR3 is TGTGCCAGCAGCCAGGGGACAGGGGGGCTGTTTTTT. Its translation: CASSQGTGGLFF.

The CDR3: CASSERAGGSNTEAFF. CDR3 coding DNA: TGTGCCAGCAGTGAACGGGCAGGGGGCAGCAACACTGAAGCTTTCTTT. V is TRBV2 and J is TRBJ1-1; TRBD1 matches at 8 bases. Germline V gene lookup returns CDR1 SNHLY and CDR2 FYNNEI. The CDR3 extends over 16 amino acids. Losses at the gene ends were 2 bases for V and 2 bases for J; bases not matched to a gene: 7.

V usage is TRBV27 and J usage is TRBJ2-1; TRBD2 matches at 10 bases. The CDR3 consists of 16 residues. The V gene end was trimmed by 0 bases and the J gene end by 6 bases; junction bases not matched to a gene: 5. Germline-derived CDR1 and CDR2 are MNHEY and SMNVEV (reference sequence). The CDR3 DNA is TGTGCCAGCAGTTTATCGCTAGCGGGAGTAATCAATGAGCAGTTCTTC. Its protein product is CASSLSLAGVINEQFF.

The chain recombines TRBV9 with TRBJ2-1, with 7 nucleotides matching TRBD1. This CDR3 is 13 amino acids long. Germline CDR1 reads SGDLS; CDR2 reads YYNGEE. V lost 0 bases, J lost 10 bases, and 4 bases stayed unmatched. The CDR3 nucleotides are TGTGCCAGCAGCGTAGGTCTGGACAGGGAGCAGTTCTTC. It translates to CASSVGLDREQFF.

The chain joins TRBV5-4 to TRBJ1-1; D is undetermined. The CDR3 spans 12 residues. Per the germline V gene, CDR1 is SGHNT and CDR2 is YYREEE (reference sequence). The ends were cut back, 3 bases at V and 2 bases at J, with 5 bases in the middle. As DNA, the CDR3 is TGTGCCAGCAGCTACAAAAACACTGAAGCTTTCTTT. Translating it yields CASSYKNTEAFF.

V usage is TRBV25-1 and J usage is TRBJ2-3; 7 bases map to TRBD2. The CDR3 has 16 residues. Germline V lookup: CDR1 MGHDK, CDR2 SYGVNS. Losses at the gene ends were 1 base for V and 6 bases for J; bases not matched to a gene: 10. The CDR3 protein is CASSEWGGGPQDTQYF. The CDR3 coding sequence is TGTGCCAGCAGTGAATGGGGGGGAGGGCCACAGGATACGCAGTATTTT.

V is TRBV4-1 and J is TRBJ2-3; 10 bases map to TRBD1. In germline, CDR1 is MGHRA, CDR2 YSYEKL. This CDR3 spans 15 amino acids. V trimming: 3 bases; J trimming: 5 bases; junction bases outside the gene matches: 5. The DNA for the CDR3 is TGCGCCAGCAGCCAGACCGGGACAGGGGAAGATACGCAGTATTTT. Translated: CASSQTGTGEDTQYF.

This chain links TRBV11-2 with TRBJ1-3; D may be TRBD1 (6 bases). The germline V gene encodes CDR1 SGHAT and CDR2 FQNNGV. Deletions cut 2 bases from V and 5 bases from J, with 19 bases between. This CDR3 contains 17 residues. CDR3: CASSLWASGQRRNTIYF. The CDR3 DNA reads TGTGCCAGCAGCTTATGGGCCTCTGGACAGCGGAGAAACACCATATATTTT.

This clone appeared a single time. The J gene is TRBJ1-5, the V gene TRBV5-4; 7 bases are a match to TRBD1. J lost 7 bases, V lost 4 bases, and 8 bases had no gene match. Germline CDR1 reads SGHNT; CDR2 reads YYREEE (reference sequence). There are 14 residues in the CDR3. CDR3: CASSPEGAKQPQHF. CDR3 nucleotides: TGTGCCAGCAGCCCAGAGGGGGCAAAGCAGCCCCAGCATTTT. Together with reference TRBV5-4 and TRBJ1-5, the CDR3 gives the full variable domain: ETGVTQSPTHLIKTRGQQVTLRCSSQSGHNTVSWYQQALGQGPQFIFQYYREEENGRGNFPPRFSGLQFPNYSSELNVNALELDDSALYLCASSPEGAKQPQHFGDGTRLSIL.

CDR3 region: CASSSAGTGLYTQYF. CDR3 DNA sequence: TGTGCCAGCAGCTCGGCCGGGACAGGTCTTTATACGCAGTATTTT. This chain uses TRBV5-4 with TRBJ2-3; 8 bases map to TRBD1. The CDR3 runs 15 residues. The germline V gene has CDR1 SGHNT and CDR2 YYREEE (reference sequence). V shed 3 bases, J shed 7 bases, and the junction held 10 bases outside the gene matches.

The chain couples TRBV19 to TRBJ2-5; TRBD2 matches at 11 bases. The germline gives CDR1 LNHDA, CDR2 SQIVND (reference sequence). The CDR3 covers 14 residues. The V segment lost 6 bases and the J segment 4 bases; nucleotides outside the gene matches: 4. The CDR3 DNA is TGTGCCAGTAGCCCCGGGACTAGCGGAGAGACCCAGTACTTC. This sequence encodes CASSPGTSGETQYF.

The chain is built from TRBV2 and TRBJ2-3; 11 nucleotides agree with TRBD1. Trimming at V came to 10 bases and at J to 3 bases, leaving 6 bases not matched to a gene. CDR1 is SNHLY and CDR2 is FYNNEI in the germline V gene. This CDR3 spans 14 amino acids. The CDR3 bases are TGTGCCATCGCGTGGGACAGGGGGACAGATACGCAGTATTTT. Protein: CAIAWDRGTDTQYF.

V usage is TRBV18 and J usage is TRBJ1-2, with 8 positions matching TRBD1. The CDR3 length is 13 residues. The germline gives CDR1 KGHSH, CDR2 LQKENI. V gave up 5 bases and J gave up 8 bases; unmatched junction bases: 7. The CDR3 DNA is TGTGCCAGCTCAGAGGACAGGGTGAGAGGCTACACCTTC. Its translation: CASSEDRVRGYTF.

The rearrangement joins TRBV14 to TRBJ2-7; D may be TRBD2 (5 bases). CDR3 length: 16 residues. Germline V CDR1 and CDR2: SGHDN, FVKESK. Trimming removed 4 bases at V and 0 bases at J, with 16 bases between. The CDR3 loop reads CASSLERGLGSYEQYF. In nucleotides, the CDR3 is TGTGCCAGCAGCCTAGAACGGGGATTGGGCTCCTACGAGCAGTACTTC.

This clone is a singleton in its sample. The V gene is TRBV19, the J gene TRBJ1-5; TRBD1 is a possible D gene (5 bases). V lost 3 bases, J lost 7 bases, and 10 bases lay in between. This CDR3 is built from 13 residues. Germline V lookup: CDR1 LNHDA, CDR2 SQIVND (reference sequence). CDR3 bases: TGTGCCAGTAGTATCCAGGGTGGGCAGCCCCAGCATTTT. Protein sequence: CASSIQGGQPQHF.

The V call is TRBV7-6, the J call TRBJ2-3; the match to TRBD2 covers 7 bases. With V trimmed by 3 bases and J by 5 bases, 14 bases remained unmatched. CDR3 length: 17 residues. Germline values: CDR1 SGHVS, CDR2 FNYEAQ. CDR3 in DNA: TGTGCCAGCAGCTTCGTGGGTGTGGGAGCGGGAAAAGATACGCAGTATTTT. It specifies CASSFVGVGAGKDTQYF.

V gene TRBV29-1 combines with J gene TRBJ2-2; 10 nucleotides match TRBD1. V was pared by 6 bases and J by 5 bases, with 15 bases of the junction left unmatched. Germline V gives CDR1 SQVTM, CDR2 ANQGSEA. The CDR3 has 17 residues. The CDR3 sequence is CSVGRGRWTGGTGELFF. The CDR3 nucleotides read TGCAGCGTAGGGAGAGGGCGTTGGACAGGGGGAACCGGGGAGCTGTTTTTT.

The chain joins TRBV9 to TRBJ2-7, with TRBD2 matching 13 bases. V shed 4 bases, J shed 4 bases, and the junction held 5 bases outside the gene matches. Per germline, CDR1 SGDLS and CDR2 YYNGEE. The CDR3 loop spans 15 amino acids. CDR3: CASSPRTSGSYEQYF. The DNA of the CDR3 is TGTGCCAGCAGCCCTCGGACTAGCGGGAGTTACGAGCAGTACTTC.

The chain has TRBV2 and TRBJ1-2; a possible D gene is TRBD1 (6 bases). The CDR3 has 12 amino acids. Deletions cut 8 bases from V and 4 bases from J, with 11 bases between. Germline V gives CDR1 SNHLY, CDR2 FYNNEI. The CDR3 sequence is CASWTAVYGYTF. The CDR3 bases are TGTGCCAGCTGGACAGCAGTCTATGGCTACACCTTC.

V and J are TRBV9 and TRBJ2-2, with TRBD1 identical over 9 bases. The CDR3 sequence is 17 residues long. The V gene's germline CDR1 is SGDLS and CDR2 YYNGEE. V lost 2 bases and J lost 1; bases outside the gene matches: 6. CDR3 loop: CASSVPGQGVNTGELFF. The CDR3 nucleotides are TGTGCCAGCAGCGTCCCGGGACAGGGTGTGAACACCGGGGAGCTGTTTTTT.

This CDR3 reads CASSWGTGTDTQYF. The CDR3, as DNA: TGTGCCAGCAGTTGGGGGACAGGCACAGATACGCAGTATTTT. This chain links TRBV27 with TRBJ2-3; 7 nucleotides agree with TRBD1. Germline V CDR1 and CDR2: MNHEY, SMNVEV (reference sequence). The CDR3 loop spans 14 amino acids. The junction had 2 bases not matched to a gene; V was cut back by 4 bases and J by 1 base.

This rearrangement joins TRBV29-1 to TRBJ2-3; TRBD2 might be the D (7 bases). V was shortened by 2 bases and J by 5 bases, with 17 bases between the two germline ends. The V gene's germline CDR1 is SQVTM and CDR2 ANQGSEA. The length of the CDR3 is 15 residues. CDR3 residues: CSVELAGARGDTQYF. The CDR3 DNA reads TGCAGCGTTGAATTGGCGGGGGCGCGGGGAGATACGCAGTATTTT.

This chain links TRBV9 with TRBJ2-1, with TRBD2 matching over 11 bases. The CDR3 contains 24 residues. V lost 4 bases to trimming and J lost 6 bases; unmatched junction nucleotides: 33. Germline CDR1 reads SGDLS; CDR2 reads YYNGEE. CDR3: CASSSQWREAKAVTSGSFFNEQFF. CDR3 nucleotides: TGTGCCAGCAGCTCACAGTGGCGGGAAGCGAAGGCTGTTACTAGCGGGAGTTTTTTCAATGAGCAGTTCTTC.

The CDR3: CAISGDRGTYEQYF. The CDR3 DNA sequence: TGTGCCATCAGTGGGGACAGGGGGACCTACGAGCAGTACTTC. The chain is built from TRBV10-3 and TRBJ2-7; 11 nucleotides line up with TRBD1. V gave up 4 bases and J gave up 2 bases; unmatched junction bases: 1. The CDR3 extends over 14 amino acids. Germline V CDR1 and CDR2: ENHRY, SYGVKD.

This clone appeared a single time. The junction does not match germline at one end; this may be a read error. This chain connects TRBV7-9 to TRBJ2-1; D is perhaps TRBD2 (6 bases). Per the germline V gene, CDR1 is SEHNR and CDR2 is FQNEAQ (reference sequence). CDR3 length equals 11 residues. CDR3 sequence: CASSLASEQFF. In nucleotides, the CDR3 is TGTGCCAGCAGCCTAGCGAGCGAGCAGTTCTTC.